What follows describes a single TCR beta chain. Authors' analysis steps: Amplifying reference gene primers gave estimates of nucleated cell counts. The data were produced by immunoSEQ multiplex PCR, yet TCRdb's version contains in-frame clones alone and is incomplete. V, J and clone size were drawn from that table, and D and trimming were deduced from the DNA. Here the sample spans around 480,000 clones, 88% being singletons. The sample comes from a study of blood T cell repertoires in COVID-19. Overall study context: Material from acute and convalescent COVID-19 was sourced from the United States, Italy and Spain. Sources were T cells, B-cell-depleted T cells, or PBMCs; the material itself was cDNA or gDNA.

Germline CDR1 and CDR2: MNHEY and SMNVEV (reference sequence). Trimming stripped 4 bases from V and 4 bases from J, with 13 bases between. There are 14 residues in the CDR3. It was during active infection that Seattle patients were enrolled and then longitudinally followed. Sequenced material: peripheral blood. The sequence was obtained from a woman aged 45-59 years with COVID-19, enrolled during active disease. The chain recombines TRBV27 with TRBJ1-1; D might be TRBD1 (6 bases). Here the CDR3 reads CASSSGGLRTEAFF. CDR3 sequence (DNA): TGTGCCAGCAGTTCCGGGGGGCTACGCACTGAAGCTTTCTTT.